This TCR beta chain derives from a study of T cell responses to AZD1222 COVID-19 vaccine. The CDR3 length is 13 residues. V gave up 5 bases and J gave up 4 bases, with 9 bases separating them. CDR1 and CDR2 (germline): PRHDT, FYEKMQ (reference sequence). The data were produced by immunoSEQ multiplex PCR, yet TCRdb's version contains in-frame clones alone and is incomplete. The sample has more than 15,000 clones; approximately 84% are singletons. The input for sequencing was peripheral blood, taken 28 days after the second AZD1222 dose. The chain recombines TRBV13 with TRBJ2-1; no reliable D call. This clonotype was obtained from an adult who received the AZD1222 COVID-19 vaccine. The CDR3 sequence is CASSTLGYNEQFF. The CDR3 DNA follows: TGTGCCAGCAGCACTCTTGGGTACAATGAGCAGTTCTTC.